By its share, the clone carrying this T cell receptor beta chain is medium-sized. TCRdb called the 5' RACE reads again in MiXCR, with one record for every CDR3 protein. Here the sample spans under 15,000 distinct CDR3 sequences, around 5.8% being singletons. The sample comes from a study of T cells after yellow fever vaccination. Deletions cut 6 bases from V and 3 bases from J, with 15 bases between. The CDR3 loop spans 14 amino acids. The source material was PBMCs, either bulk or a sorted T-cell subset (CD4+, CD8+, memory, or dextramer-sorted; not recorded which), sampled on the day of the yellow fever booster vaccination. V gene TRBV12-3 or TRBV12-4 combines with J gene TRBJ2-7, with TRBD2 as a possible D gene (5 bases). The receptor was isolated from a man aged 25 to 45 who received the YFV17D yellow fever vaccine. In DNA form, the CDR3 reads TGTGCCAGCAGCCCCGGAGCGGTAAGCTACGAGCAGTACTTC. Its protein is CASSPGAVSYEQYF.